What follows are 27 T cell receptor beta chains derived from one specimen sequenced in a study of T cells after yellow fever vaccination. MiXCR, run by TCRdb on the 5' RACE reads, gives a single entry per CDR3 protein. The data show some 400,000 distinct CDR3 sequences, around 20% seen once. The sample in question was PBMCs, obtained before the yellow fever booster vaccination. Every receptor here comes from a man younger than 35 who received the YFV17D yellow fever vaccine.

The chain employs TRBV7-2 and TRBJ1-1; D not certain. CDR3 length: 11 residues. The germline CDR1 and CDR2 sequences are SGHTA and FQGNSA. V was cut by 6 bases and J by 5 bases, with 7 bases left in between. The CDR3 here is CASSIATEAFF. In nucleotides, the CDR3 is TGTGCCAGCAGTATAGCTACTGAAGCTTTCTTT.

Ten or more counts support this clonotype. The chain uses TRBV5-1 and TRBJ2-3; D is perhaps TRBD1 or TRBD2 (6 bases each). The CDR3 runs 14 residues. The V and J ends lost 2 bases and 0 bases respectively, with 7 bases between them. Germline V gives CDR1 SGHRS, CDR2 YFSETQ. The CDR3 region is CASSFGGSTDTQYF. As DNA, the CDR3 is TGCGCCAGCAGCTTCGGGGGCAGCACAGATACGCAGTATTTT.

This clonotype has more than one count but fewer than ten. This chain joins TRBV29-1 and TRBJ1-4, with D possibly being TRBD1 (6 bases). This CDR3 has 14 residues. Germline V gives CDR1 SQVTM, CDR2 ANQGSEA. The germline V and J ends were trimmed by 5 bases and 0 bases, with 10 bases remaining between them. This CDR3 is CSVRPGATNEKLFF. For the CDR3, the DNA is TGCAGCGTTCGACCAGGGGCAACTAATGAAAAACTGTTTTTT.

This clonotype has a handful of counts. This chain joins TRBV27 and TRBJ2-3; D is unclear. Deletions cut 4 bases from V and 5 bases from J, with 13 bases between. Germline CDR1 MNHEY, CDR2 SMNVEV (reference sequence). There are 14 residues in the CDR3. CDR3: CASSSLPYLDTQYF. Here the CDR3 DNA reads TGTGCCAGCAGTTCCCTCCCCTATTTAGATACGCAGTATTTT.

V gene TRBV12-3 or TRBV12-4 combines with J gene TRBJ2-2; the D gene is possibly TRBD1 (6 bases). The length of the CDR3 is 14 residues. V was cut by 7 bases and J by 1 base, with 10 bases left in between. The CDR3 nucleotides are TGTGCCAGCACTCCGACAGGGAACACCGGGGAGCTGTTTTTT. Translating it yields CASTPTGNTGELFF.

The chain links TRBV20-1 to TRBJ2-3, with D possibly matching TRBD1 (6 bases). CDR1 is DFQATT, CDR2 SNEGSKA, per germline (reference sequence). V lost 5 bases and J lost 2, with 17 bases in between. This CDR3 comprises 15 residues. The CDR3: CSARRPGHTTDTQYF. For the CDR3, the DNA is TGCAGTGCTCGCCGCCCGGGACATACCACAGATACGCAGTATTTT.

The V gene is TRBV7-3, the J gene TRBJ1-1; 9 positions match TRBD1. Germline CDR1 reads SGHTA; CDR2 reads FQGTGA. The CDR3 is made up of 13 amino acids. With V trimmed by 8 bases and J by 10 bases, 11 bases remained unmatched. Written as DNA, the CDR3 is TGTGCCAGCCTAGAGGGACAGGGTGGATTAGCTTTCTTT. Its translation: CASLEGQGGLAFF.

This clonotype was counted only a few times. The chain carries TRBV28 and TRBJ2-7, with 13 bases matching TRBD2. The V and J ends lost 4 bases and 4 bases, in that order; junction bases with no gene match: 4. The germline gives CDR1 MDHEN, CDR2 SYDVKM. CDR3 length: 15 residues. The CDR3 sequence is CASSSQTSGGYEQYV. In DNA form, the CDR3 reads TGTGCCAGCAGTTCCCAGACTAGCGGGGGGTACGAGCAGTACGTC.

V is TRBV6-5 and J is TRBJ2-6, with D perhaps assigned TRBD1 or TRBD2 (5 bases each). V lost 2 bases to trimming and J lost 0 bases, with 14 bases between them. The CDR3 loop spans 18 amino acids. Germline V lookup: CDR1 MNHEY, CDR2 SVGAGI. This CDR3 reads CASSYRGPQHSGANVLTF. The CDR3 nucleotides read TGTGCCAGCAGTTACCGGGGACCCCAGCACTCTGGGGCCAACGTCCTGACTTTC.

The genes are TRBV27 and TRBJ2-1, with 8 bases matching TRBD2. The germline V gene encodes CDR1 MNHEY and CDR2 SMNVEV (reference sequence). Trimming at V came to 6 bases and at J to 5 bases, leaving 9 bases not matched to a gene. The CDR3 is 15 residues long. CDR3 in amino acids: CASRIWASGHNEQFF. For the CDR3, the DNA is TGTGCCAGCAGGATCTGGGCTAGCGGGCACAATGAGCAGTTCTTC.

In this sample, this clonotype turned up a few times. This chain links TRBV12-3 or TRBV12-4 with TRBJ2-3; D perhaps matches TRBD2 (6 bases). The V gene lost 8 bases and the J gene lost 2 bases, with 14 bases spanning the gap. The CDR3 extends over 14 amino acids. The CDR3, as DNA: TGTGCCAGCCTAGGTCGGGACTTCACAGATACGCAGTATTTT. Its translation: CASLGRDFTDTQYF.

A few counts support this clonotype. V and J are TRBV20-1 and TRBJ2-2, with unresolved D. The germline V gene has CDR1 DFQATT and CDR2 SNEGSKA (reference sequence). This CDR3 region has 14 residues. The ends were cut back, 6 bases at V and 1 base at J, with 12 bases in the middle. The chain's CDR3 is CSAARQENTGELFF. CDR3 coding DNA: TGCAGTGCCGCTCGGCAGGAGAACACCGGGGAGCTGTTTTTT.

The gene calls are TRBV10-2 and TRBJ2-2, with D maybe TRBD1 (7 bases). The CDR3 contains 15 residues. The ends were cut back, 7 bases at V and 2 bases at J, with 14 bases in the middle. In germline, CDR1 is WSHSY, CDR2 SAAADI. The chain's CDR3 is CASNQQGGNTGELFF. CDR3 in DNA: TGCGCCAGCAATCAGCAGGGGGGTAACACCGGGGAGCTGTTTTTT.

The chain combines TRBV7-2 with TRBJ2-7; possibly TRBD1 for D (6 bases). Germline CDR1 and CDR2: SGHTA and FQGNSA. CDR3 length equals 13 residues. Deletions cut 5 bases from V and 3 bases from J, with 11 bases between. The CDR3 bases are TGTGCCAGCAGCCTTCAACAGGGCTACGAGCAGTACGTC. Its protein is CASSLQQGYEQYV.

The rearrangement uses TRBV25-1 and TRBJ2-1, with TRBD2 as a possible D gene (6 bases). The germline V and J ends were trimmed by 1 base and 3 bases, with 10 bases remaining between them. In germline, CDR1 is MGHDK, CDR2 SYGVNS. CDR3 length: 15 residues. In nucleotides, the CDR3 is TGTGCCAGCAGTGAATTTCGCGGGGACTACAATGAGCAGTTCTTC. Its translation: CASSEFRGDYNEQFF.

The chain is built from TRBV7-9 and TRBJ1-5; 8 bases align to TRBD1. This CDR3 is built from 15 residues. Trimming removed 5 bases from V and 6 bases from J; junction bases left unmatched: 9. Germline CDR1 and CDR2: SEHNR and FQNEAQ (reference sequence). In DNA, the CDR3 is TGTGCCAGCAGCCCGACAGGGGTATTACCTCAGCCCCAGCATTTT. Its translation is CASSPTGVLPQPQHF. Based on the CDR3 plus reference TRBV7-9 and TRBJ1-5, the full variable domain is DTGVSQNPRHKITKRGQNVTFRCDPISEHNRLYWYRQTLGQGPEFLTYFQNEAQLEKSRLLSDRFSAERPKGSFSTLEIQRTEQGDSAMYLCASSPTGVLPQPQHFGDGTRLSIL.

This chain connects TRBV4-2 to TRBJ1-2; no firm D call. Germline V gene sequence: CDR1 LGHNA, CDR2 YNFKEQ. The ends were cut back, 0 bases at V and 4 bases at J, with 12 bases in the middle. The CDR3 contains 15 residues. The CDR3 loop is CASSQEEGVGYGYTF. The CDR3 DNA reads as TGTGCCAGCAGCCAAGAGGAGGGCGTTGGCTATGGCTACACCTTC.

This clonotype was recorded only once. The chain has TRBV6-5 and TRBJ2-2; 13 bases fit TRBD2. Looked up from germline, CDR1 is MNHEY and CDR2 is SVGAGI. CDR3 length equals 14 residues. The V and J ends lost 10 bases and 7 bases, in that order; junction bases with no gene match: 6. The CDR3 loop reads CATRTSGGLGELFF. CDR3 DNA: TGTGCCACAAGGACTAGCGGGGGCCTCGGGGAGCTGTTTTTT.

The chain couples TRBV29-1 to TRBJ2-1; 8 positions agree with TRBD2. After removal of 6 bases from V and 7 bases from J, the junction contained 14 bases not matched to a gene. The CDR3 runs to 15 residues. From germline, CDR1 is SQVTM and CDR2 ANQGSEA. The CDR3 region has the DNA TGCAGCGTCCAGGGACTTAGCGGGGTCGGTAATGAGCAGTTCTTC. It translates to CSVQGLSGVGNEQFF.

This clonotype was seen only a few times. The chain carries TRBV12-3 or TRBV12-4 and TRBJ2-2; D is unresolved. The CDR3 spans 13 residues. V was clipped by 7 bases and J by 7 bases, with 13 bases between them. The CDR3 protein is CASTLLFDGELFF. The CDR3 DNA is TGTGCCAGCACCCTTCTATTCGACGGGGAGCTGTTTTTT.

This rearrangement joins TRBV5-1 to TRBJ1-6; maybe TRBD1 (5 bases). This CDR3 comprises 15 residues. Trimming shortened V by 4 bases and J by 7 bases, and 15 bases separated the two germline ends. Germline loops: CDR1 SGHRS, CDR2 YFSETQ. CDR3 in DNA: TGCGCCAGCAGCACCGAGACAGCTTCAAATTCACCCCTCCACTTT. This codes for CASSTETASNSPLHF.

The gene calls are TRBV18 and TRBJ2-7, with D maybe TRBD1 (6 bases). CDR3 length: 16 residues. CDR1 and CDR2 (germline): KGHSH, LQKENI. Between the trimmed V and J ends, which lost 3 bases and 5 bases, there was a span of 20 bases. The CDR3 DNA is TGTGCCAGCTCACCTCTCCGGGACACCTCCAGCCACGAGCAGTACTTC. Translation: CASSPLRDTSSHEQYF.

The chain employs TRBV10-3 and TRBJ2-1; 9 nucleotides align to TRBD2. CDR3 length: 15 amino acids. Germline V gene sequence: CDR1 ENHRY, CDR2 SYGVKD. J lost 4 bases, V lost 4 bases, and 5 bases had no gene match. The CDR3: CAISAQRGAYNEQFF. The CDR3 region has the DNA TGTGCCATCAGTGCCCAGCGGGGGGCTTACAATGAGCAGTTCTTC.

This clonotype was found a few times. The genes are TRBV12-3 or TRBV12-4 and TRBJ2-5; D is unclear. Trimming shortened V by 3 bases and J by 6 bases, and 14 bases separated the two germline ends. CDR3 length equals 14 residues. For the CDR3, the DNA is TGTGCCAGCAGTTTTAGTGAGGTCGTAAAGACCCAGTACTTC. Translated: CASSFSEVVKTQYF.

This sequence joins TRBV9 and TRBJ1-1; weak D call: TRBD1 (5 bases). The V gene's germline CDR1 is SGDLS and CDR2 YYNGEE. The CDR3 is made up of 15 amino acids. V was clipped by 4 bases and J by 0 bases, with 13 bases between them. The chain's CDR3 is CASSFAQAMNTEAFF. The CDR3 DNA reads TGTGCCAGCAGCTTCGCACAGGCAATGAACACTGAAGCTTTCTTT.

This clonotype occurred a few times. V usage is TRBV4-1 and J usage is TRBJ1-1; the D gene is possibly TRBD1 (5 bases). The germline V and J ends were trimmed by 1 base and 1 base, with 7 bases remaining between them. The CDR3 has 14 residues. Germline CDR1 is MGHRA and CDR2 is YSYEKL. The CDR3 reads CASSQGGGNTEAFF. In nucleotides, the CDR3 is TGCGCCAGCAGCCAAGGGGGCGGGAACACTGAAGCTTTCTTT.

Here the CDR3 reads CASSPGAGGTDTQYF. CDR3 bases: TGCGCCAGCAGCCCGGGGGCGGGGGGCACAGATACGCAGTATTTT. V usage is TRBV4-3 and J usage is TRBJ2-3; perhaps TRBD2 as D (7 bases). V lost 4 bases to trimming and J lost 1 base, with 12 bases between them. CDR1 LGHNA and CDR2 YSLEER come from the germline V gene. The CDR3 consists of 15 residues.